This T cell receptor (beta chain) derives from a study of cytomegalovirus exposure and HLA in healthy donors. Study-level background: Of 300 to 500 genotyped donors, about 81% clustered with self-reported Caucasian donors.

In the case of this clone: What it binds is not known.

Study results and limitations: Trimming of TCR beta V- and J-genes showed a link, identified in a later analysis, to a missense DCLRE1C variant. For most TCR beta V segments, an earlier analysis put the productive rate at about 87% or about 30% of the time.

Use of 60 Vbeta and 13 Jbeta primers characterized the PCR. Libraries were prepared by immunoSEQ multiplex PCR; TCRdb keeps only in-frame clonotypes and omits some of them. The table lists about 160,000 clones, approximately 81% of them singletons, with 0.95% to 1.3% in the top ten. Sequenced sample: PBMCs. The clonotype comes from a young man in good health and CMV-seronegative.

This CDR3 reads CAWSAPWRGPGNTIYF. In nucleotides, the CDR3 is TGTGCCTGGAGCGCACCCTGGAGGGGGCCAGGAAACACCATATATTTT. This chain links TRBV30 with TRBJ1-3, with TRBD1 matching 7 bases. V trimming: 3 bases; J trimming: 4 bases; junction bases outside the gene matches: 12. There are 16 residues in the CDR3. The germline V gene has CDR1 GTSNPN and CDR2 SVGIG (reference sequence).